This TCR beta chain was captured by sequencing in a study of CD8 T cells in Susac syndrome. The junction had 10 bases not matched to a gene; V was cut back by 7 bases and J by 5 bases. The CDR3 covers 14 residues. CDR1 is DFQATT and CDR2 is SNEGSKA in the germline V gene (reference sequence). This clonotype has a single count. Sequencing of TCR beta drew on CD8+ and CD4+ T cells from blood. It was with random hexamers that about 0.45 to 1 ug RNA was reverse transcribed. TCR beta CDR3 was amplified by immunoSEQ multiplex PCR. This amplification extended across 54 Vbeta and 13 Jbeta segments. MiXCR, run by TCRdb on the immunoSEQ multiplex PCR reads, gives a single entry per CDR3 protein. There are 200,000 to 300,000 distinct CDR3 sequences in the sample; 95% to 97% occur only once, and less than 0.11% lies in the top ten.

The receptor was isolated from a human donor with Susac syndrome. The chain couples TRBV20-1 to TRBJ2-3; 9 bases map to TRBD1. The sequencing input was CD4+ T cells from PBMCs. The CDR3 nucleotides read TGCAGTGTTACTCGACAGGGGGGGGAAGATACGCAGTATTTT. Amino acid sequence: CSVTRQGGEDTQYF.